This is a list of T cell receptor beta chains from one sample in a study of cytomegalovirus exposure and HLA in healthy donors. Here immunoSEQ multiplex PCR was the method, and the copy in TCRdb shows in-frame clones only, minus some. This sample has 200,000 or so clones, with around 81% found just once. The sample comprised PBMCs. All receptors derive from a woman aged 18 to 35 in good health and CMV-seropositive. CDR3s include the opening cysteine and the closing phenylalanine or tryptophan. A D gene is named only where the DNA matches it firmly. Rows give clone size only sometimes, using once, few, many, or a class for an expanded clone.

j_gene,d_gene,v_gene,abundance,CDR3nt,CDR3aa
TRBJ1-2,NA,TRBV20-1,once,TGCAGTGCTAGTTGGGGCGGCGGCTACACCTTC,CSASWGGGYTF
TRBJ2-7,TRBD2,TRBV6-1,NA,TGTGCCAGCAGTGCGTGGGGCGGGAGGTACGAGCAGTACTTC,CASSAWGGRYEQYF
TRBJ2-1,NA,TRBV6-5,NA,TGTGCCAGCAGTTCTCGCAGGAGGTTGGGTAATGAGCAGTTCTTC,CASSSRRRLGNEQFF
TRBJ1-5,NA,TRBV27,NA,TGTGCCAGCGGCTCGTCCAATCAGCCCCAGCATTTT,CASGSSNQPQHF
TRBJ2-2,NA,TRBV4-3,NA,TGCGCCAGCAGCCAAGTCGGAACAGCGAACACCGGGGAGCTGTTTTTT,CASSQVGTANTGELFF
TRBJ2-1,NA,TRBV6-6,once,TGTGCCAGCAGTTACAGGGAGAATGAGCAGTTCTTC,CASSYRENEQFF
TRBJ1-1,TRBD1,TRBV7-3,NA,TGTGCCAGCAGCTCGGGACAGCTGAACACTGAAGCTTTCTTT,CASSSGQLNTEAFF
TRBJ2-5,TRBD2,TRBV2,NA,TGTGCCAGCAGGCCCTCACTAGCGGGGGGGTCGGAGACCCAGTACTTC,CASRPSLAGGSETQYF
TRBJ1-1,TRBD1,TRBV9,once,TGTGCCAGCAGTGTACAGGGGGCTGCTGAAGCTTTCTTT,CASSVQGAAEAFF
TRBJ2-2,NA,TRBV5-4,NA,TGTGCCAGCAGCTCCCCCGGGATGTATACCGGGGAGCTGTTTTTT,CASSSPGMYTGELFF
TRBJ2-5,TRBD2,TRBV5-1,NA,TGCGCCAGCAGCTCGTCACTAGCGGGGGGATCGTGGGAGACCCAGTACTTC,CASSSSLAGGSWETQYF
TRBJ2-2,TRBD2,TRBV6-5,NA,TGTGCCAGCAGTTACTCTCGGGAGGCCGGGGAGCTGTTTTTT,CASSYSREAGELFF
TRBJ1-1,TRBD1,TRBV4-1,few,TGCGCCAGCAGCCATCTGTTCTTGGGACAGGGCAACACTGAAGCTTTCTTT,CASSHLFLGQGNTEAFF
TRBJ2-3,TRBD1,TRBV7-9,NA,TGTGCCAGCAGCTCACAGGGGGAAGATACGCAGTATTTT,CASSSQGEDTQYF
TRBJ2-2,NA,TRBV7-9,NA,TGTTCCAGCAGCTTGGGGCCCGGGGAGCTGTTTTTT,CSSSLGPGELFF
TRBJ1-1,TRBD1,TRBV30,NA,TGTGCCTGGTCCCGGGACAGCTTTGAAGCTTTCTTT,CAWSRDSFEAFF
TRBJ2-2,TRBD2,TRBV13,NA,TGTGCCAGCAGCTCCTCTAGCGGGGGGGCCCACACCGGGGAGCTGTTTTTT,CASSSSSGGAHTGELFF
TRBJ1-2,NA,TRBV10-2,once,TGCGCCAGCAGGTCTCAGGGGCTCGATGGCTACACCTTC,CASRSQGLDGYTF
TRBJ1-5,NA,TRBV2,NA,TGTGCCACCGGACGGGGGAATAGCAATCAGCCCCAGCATTTT,CATGRGNSNQPQHF
TRBJ2-2,NA,TRBV5-4,NA,TGTGCCAGCTCCTACGGCCTGGCCGGGGGGGAGCTGTTTTTT,CASSYGLAGGELFF
TRBJ2-1,TRBD2,TRBV6-4,NA,TGTGCCAGCAGTGACGTGGCGGGGGGGTTAGATGAGCAGTTCTTC,CASSDVAGGLDEQFF
TRBJ1-1,NA,TRBV11-3,once,TGTGCCAGCAGCTTAGGTCCCTTAACTGAAGCTTTCTTT,CASSLGPLTEAFF
TRBJ2-5,NA,TRBV29-1,NA,TGCAGCGTTGAAGATCTCGAGACCCAGTACTTC,CSVEDLETQYF
TRBJ2-7,NA,TRBV18,NA,TGTGCCAGCTCACCCAAGGTGTCTAGCTACGAGCAGTACTTC,CASSPKVSSYEQYF
TRBJ2-3,TRBD2,TRBV4-2,NA,TGTGCCAGCAGCCAAGATCGTAGCGGGGGGGCCGATACGCAGTATTTT,CASSQDRSGGADTQYF
TRBJ2-5,NA,TRBV19,once,TGTGCCAGTAGTCAGGGCGGGACCCAGTACTTC,CASSQGGTQYF
TRBJ1-1,NA,TRBV9,NA,TGTGCCAGCAGCTTCCAGACAGGTGTGGGAACTGAAGCTTTCTTT,CASSFQTGVGTEAFF
TRBJ1-2,TRBD1,TRBV2,once,TGTGCCAGCACCACCCTGGACAGGGACTATGGCTACACCTTC,CASTTLDRDYGYTF
TRBJ2-7,NA,TRBV5-6,once,TGTGCCAGCAGCTGGGGCGACAGCTCCTACGAGCAGTACTTC,CASSWGDSSYEQYF
TRBJ1-4,NA,TRBV7-9,NA,TGTGCCAGCAGTCCTGTGGCCCGGGAAGGCGAAAAACTGTTTTTT,CASSPVAREGEKLFF
TRBJ2-1,NA,TRBV5-1,NA,TGCGCCAGCAGCTTGGAGGGGGGGATCTACAATGAGCAGTTCTTC,CASSLEGGIYNEQFF
TRBJ2-5,TRBD1,TRBV6-5,few,TGTGCCAGCAGTTCCTACTGGGGACAGGGACAACGCCAGTACTTC,CASSSYWGQGQRQYF
TRBJ1-2,TRBD1,TRBV6-1,NA,TGTGCCAGCAGTGAAGCGTTGGGACAGTATGGCTACACCTTC,CASSEALGQYGYTF
TRBJ1-1,NA,TRBV5-6,few,TGTGCCAGCAGCCTCCGACCGACAGCGAACACTGAAGCTTTCTTT,CASSLRPTANTEAFF
TRBJ2-1,NA,TRBV5-1,NA,TGCGCCAGCAGCGGGGGGGCGTATGAGCAGTTCTTC,CASSGGAYEQFF
TRBJ1-1,NA,TRBV9,NA,TGTGCCAGCAGCGTAGGGCTTCAGGGTACTGAAGCTTTCTTT,CASSVGLQGTEAFF
TRBJ2-2,NA,TRBV9,NA,TGTGCCAGCAGCGTAGCGGTTAACACCGGGGAGCTGTTTTTT,CASSVAVNTGELFF